This TCR beta chain was captured in a study of human T cells and chemical hapten exposure. Study details: The study patch tested 0.01% DPC on the upper back and read results at 6 days. Patients having alopecia areata, totalis or universalis were mostly female. Study-wide points: Since the donors had alopecia, their immune response may not be the same as that of healthy people. The number of TCRs over 1 in 1000 frequency stayed unchanged after DPC.

In TCRdb, the RACE reads were re-called with MiXCR into one record per CDR3 protein. The data contain under 150,000 distinct CDR3 sequences, around an eighth of them singletons. Remarks on this clonotype: What it binds is not known.

Time point here: patch test 1, 2 weeks after DPC sensitization. This sample's treatment: therapeutic diphenylcyclopropenone sensitization with weekly scalp DPC. The V gene end was trimmed by 6 bases and the J gene end by 0 bases; junction bases not matched to a gene: 8. The CDR3 length is 16 residues. Germline CDR1 reads MDHEN; CDR2 reads SYDVKM. This chain joins TRBV28 and TRBJ2-1, with 7 bases identical to TRBD2. The sequence came from a woman aged 50 to 60 with alopecia areata. Some clones in this sample may be carry-over from other donors' samples. The specimen was whole blood, collected in connection with sensitization to the hapten diphenylcyclopropenone (DPC). The DNA for the CDR3 is TGTGCCAGCAGCGCCAGGACTAGGCCCTCCTACAATGAGCAGTTCTTC. Its translation is CASSARTRPSYNEQFF.